The clone carrying this T cell receptor beta chain was seen a handful of times. The diagnoses drew upon clinical symptoms, serum thyroxine and TRAb, thyroid ultrasound and orbital computed tomography. This record belongs to a study of T cells in Graves' hyperthyroidism and ophthalmopathy. Template material for amplifying TCR beta CDR3 regions consisted of RNA transcripts. The primer set for the first-round RT-PCR of the TCR CDR3 was HTBI. TCRdb re-called the multiplex PCR reads with MiXCR, one entry per CDR3 protein. This table holds a few hundred thousand distinct CDR3 sequences, 15% to 17% found once. The CDR3 is made up of 14 amino acids. V dropped 4 bases and J dropped 7 bases, with 13 bases sitting between them. CDR1 SGHTA and CDR2 FQGTGA come from the germline V gene.

The sequence was obtained from a woman in her 30s with Graves' hyperthyroidism. The chain is built from TRBV7-3 and TRBJ2-2; no clear D gene. The sample consisted of blood. CDR3 loop: CASSSGVSGGELFF. Here the CDR3 DNA reads TGTGCCAGCAGCTCCGGAGTTTCGGGCGGGGAGCTGTTTTTT.